The clone carrying this T cell receptor (beta chain) was counted at least ten times. This specimen belongs to a study of early T cells in non-severe SARS-CoV-2 infection. V lost 4 bases, J lost 0 bases, and 11 bases lay in between. The length of the CDR3 is 14 residues. Germline V gene data show CDR1 as SQVTM and CDR2 as ANQGSEA. Individual cDNA molecules carried attached unique molecular identifiers. Via MiXCR, TCRdb re-called the 5' RACE reads, giving one row per CDR3 protein. Among fewer than 50,000 distinct CDR3 sequences listed, 4% to 4.5% were seen once. The rearrangement joins TRBV29-1 to TRBJ2-3, with D tentatively TRBD1 (6 bases). The TCR comes from an adult who was a healthcare worker with PCR-confirmed SARS-CoV-2 infection or an uninfected control (not recorded which). Source material: whole blood. The CDR3 protein is CSVAQGFSTDTQYF. The CDR3, as DNA: TGCAGCGTTGCACAGGGATTCAGCACAGATACGCAGTATTTT.